This T cell receptor (beta chain) was recorded in a study of molecular identifiers for immune sequencing clone quantification. The V end lost 0 bases, the J end lost 2 bases, and 13 bases lay between the germline ends. From germline, CDR1 is MDHEN and CDR2 SYDVKM. The CDR3 loop spans 17 amino acids. Each CDR3 protein gets one entry after TCRdb re-called the PCR reads with MiXCR. The table has about 510,000 distinct CDR3 sequences, under 30% seen once; the top ten hold approximately 0.76%. This clonotype was detected ten times or more. Every naive CD8 library was made from between about 18,000 and 1,100,000 sorted cells with 10%, 30% or 50% RNA.

Material for sequencing was naive CD8+ T cells from blood, with Jurkat cell RNA spiked in. Specified subset: FACS-sorted CD8+CD4-CCR7+CD45RA+ naive T cells. V is TRBV28 and J is TRBJ2-2; weak D call: TRBD2 (5 bases). The receptor was derived from a human donor in good health. Some libraries in this study had Jurkat cell RNA spiked in. In DNA form, the CDR3 reads TGTGCCAGCAGTTTATGGGGCGGCGGGCTCAACACCGGGGAGCTGTTTTTT. This translates into CASSLWGGGLNTGELFF.